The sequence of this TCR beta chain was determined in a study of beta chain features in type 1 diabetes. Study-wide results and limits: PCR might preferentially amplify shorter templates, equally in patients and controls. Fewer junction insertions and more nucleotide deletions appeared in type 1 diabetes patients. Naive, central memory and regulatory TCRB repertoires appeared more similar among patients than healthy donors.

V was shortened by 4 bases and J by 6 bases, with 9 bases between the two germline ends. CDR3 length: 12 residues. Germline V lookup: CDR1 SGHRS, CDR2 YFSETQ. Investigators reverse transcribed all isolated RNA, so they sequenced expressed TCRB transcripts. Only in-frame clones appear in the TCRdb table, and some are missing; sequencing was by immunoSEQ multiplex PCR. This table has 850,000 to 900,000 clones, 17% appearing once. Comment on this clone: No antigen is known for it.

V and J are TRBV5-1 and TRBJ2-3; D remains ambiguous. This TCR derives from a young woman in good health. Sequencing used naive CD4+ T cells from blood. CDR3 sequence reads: CASSVQADTQYF. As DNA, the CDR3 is TGCGCCAGCAGCGTCCAGGCGGATACGCAGTATTTT. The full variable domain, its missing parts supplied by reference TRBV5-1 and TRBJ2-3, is KAGVTQTPRYLIKTRGQQVTLSCSPISGHRSVSWYQQTPGQGLQFLFEYFSETQRNKGNFPGRFSGRQFSNSRSEMNVSTLELGDSALYLCASSVQADTQYFGPGTRLTVL.